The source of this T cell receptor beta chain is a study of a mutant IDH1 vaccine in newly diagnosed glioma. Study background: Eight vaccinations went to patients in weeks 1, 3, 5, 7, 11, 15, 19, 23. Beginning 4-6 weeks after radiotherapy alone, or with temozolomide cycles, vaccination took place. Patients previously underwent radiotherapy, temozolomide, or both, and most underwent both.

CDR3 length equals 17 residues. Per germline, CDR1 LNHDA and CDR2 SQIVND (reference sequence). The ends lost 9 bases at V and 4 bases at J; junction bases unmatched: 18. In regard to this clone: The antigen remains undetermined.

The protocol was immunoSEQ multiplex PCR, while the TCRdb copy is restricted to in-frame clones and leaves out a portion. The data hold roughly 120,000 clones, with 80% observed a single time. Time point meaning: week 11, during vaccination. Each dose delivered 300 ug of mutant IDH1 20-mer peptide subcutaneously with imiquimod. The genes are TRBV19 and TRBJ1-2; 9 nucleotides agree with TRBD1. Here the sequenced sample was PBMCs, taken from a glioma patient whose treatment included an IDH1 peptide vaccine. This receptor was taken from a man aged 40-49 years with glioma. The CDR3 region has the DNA TGTGCCAGCTTGGGGCCGGGACAGGGAGGTGGTAGCTATGGCTACACCTTC. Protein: CASLGPGQGGGSYGYTF.